This T cell receptor (beta chain) was recorded in a study of shared clonotypes between healthy human individuals. V shed 6 bases and J shed 6 bases, with 9 bases lying between them. The V gene's germline CDR1 is DFQATT and CDR2 SNEGSKA (reference sequence). The CDR3 has 11 residues. Assay used: immunoSEQ multiplex PCR; TCRdb lists only in-frame clones, some missing. Among roughly 1,600,000 clones listed, just under 99% were seen once. The chain couples TRBV20-1 to TRBJ2-1, with no clear D. The sequencing sample was made of naive CD4+ T cells sorted from blood. Subset defined: CD45RA+ positively selected. The TCR comes from a man aged 30-40 years in good health. The DNA for the CDR3 is TGCAGTGCCGCCATTAGCAATGAGCAGTTCTTC. Translation: CSAAISNEQFF.